This note documents a single T cell receptor (beta chain) sequence. A single count supports this clone. There is no known antigen for this receptor. The input lacks base qualities; no much larger clone sits a single base away. This sample was included in a study of cytomegalovirus exposure and HLA in healthy donors (TCRdb year 2017). About the investigation overall: According to a later analysis, the 120 or so validation repertoires were produced on the same platform as the approximately 600 repertoires of the first cohort. Besides the first cohort of approximately 670 subjects, a separate validation cohort made up of about 120 different subjects was used. The study combined high-throughput TCR immunosequencing, statistical association of individual TCRs with disease status, and machine learning to predict cytomegalovirus infection status. The study was designed to test whether signatures of past pathogen exposure could be identified by cataloging public T cell receptors.

The germline V gene gives CDR1 as MDHEN and CDR2 as SYDVKM. Reading from cysteine to phenylalanine, the CDR3 counts 15 amino acids. Left in the record is the CDR3 DNA by itself, 45 bases read in frame from the first base. After removal of 5 bases from V and 4 bases from J, the junction retains 8 bases not matched to a gene. Broader findings and caveats from the paper: Subsequent analysis determined that TCRs grouped into clusters in the first cohort also showed a tendency toward co-occurrence across the 120 or so validation repertoires, and 90% to 95% of cluster scores exceeded 0. A total of fewer than 200 TCR beta chains were listed by the study as associated with cytomegalovirus. The validation cohort had no HLA typing available for a later analysis, so co-occurrence within that cohort was assessed over all 120 or so repertoires. Cytomegalovirus status was reported to be diagnosed by the classifier with high specificity and sensitivity in both the original and validation cohorts. Most TCR sequences were observed very rarely across donors, whereas some public TCRs were present in many individuals. Three of the identified cytomegalovirus-associated TCR beta chains were confirmed in vitro to be specific for cytomegalovirus antigens. It was suggested by the authors that the approach could potentially be generalized to other disease states and immunological phenotypes.

The library was obtained by the immunoSEQ multiplex PCR assay. The paper's processing steps were these. A statistical classification framework was built to diagnose cytomegalovirus status from the catalog of TCR beta chain sequences. Imported from immuneACCESS, the table was reduced by TCRdb to in-frame sequences with V and J called. These copies leave out some clones; in studies compared against another copy, an unresolved V gene accounts for under half, and the cause of the remainder is not known. V and J calls and clone size are as listed in that table; D and trimming were resolved from the DNA. For this sample the table gives some 130,000 clones, of which about 91% were detected only once. The ten top clones hold around 1.3% of the sample. The donors were included in the validation cohort of 120 subjects, a group kept apart from the roughly 670-subject first cohort.

The sequence links TRBV28 to TRBJ1-2; TRBD1 matches 9 bases in the middle. The sample comprised PBMCs. The clonotype originates from a woman between 18 and 30 years old in good health and CMV-seronegative. The DNA sequence reads TGTGCCAGCAGTCCAGGGACAGGGTTGAGCTATGGCTACACCTTC. It translates to CASSPGTGLSYGYTF.